The 23 T cell receptor beta chains below all came from one sample that was sequenced in a study of identical twins. TCRdb reanalysed the 5' RACE reads using MiXCR and keeps one entry per CDR3 protein. This sample has more than 400,000 distinct CDR3 sequences; 12% to 15% occur once, and the top ten carry 0.35% to 0.45%. Separately, the same data were catalogued under a study of yellow fever vaccine responses in identical twins.

Source material: CD4+ T cells sorted from blood. These receptors were obtained from a woman between 18 and 30 years old in good health.

This clonotype has more than one count but fewer than ten. The V call is TRBV20-1, the J call TRBJ2-2; TRBD1 aligns across 9 bases. Germline trimming cut 1 base from V and 6 bases from J; bases unmatched to any gene: 0. The CDR3 has 13 amino acids. Germline CDR1 is DFQATT and CDR2 is SNEGSKA (reference sequence). CDR3 nucleotide sequence: TGCAGTGCTAGAGGACAGGGGGCCGGGGAGCTGTTTTTT. Protein sequence: CSARGQGAGELFF.

This clonotype turned up a few times. This chain connects TRBV5-1 to TRBJ2-2; 9 nucleotides agree with TRBD2. Germline loops: CDR1 SGHRS, CDR2 YFSETQ. This CDR3 is 19 amino acids long. Losses at the gene ends were 4 bases for V and 0 bases for J; bases not matched to a gene: 13. The CDR3 DNA sequence: TGCGCCAGCAGCGGACCGGGACGGGAGCGGGGGGCGAACACCGGGGAGCTGTTTTTT. Protein sequence: CASSGPGRERGANTGELFF. The full variable domain, its missing parts supplied by reference TRBV5-1 and TRBJ2-2, is KAGVTQTPRYLIKTRGQQVTLSCSPISGHRSVSWYQQTPGQGLQFLFEYFSETQRNKGNFPGRFSGRQFSNSRSEMNVSTLELGDSALYLCASSGPGRERGANTGELFFGEGSRLTVL.

The J gene is TRBJ2-3, the V gene TRBV5-1; 11 bases line up with TRBD2. CDR3 size: 17 residues. Germline CDR1 reads SGHRS; CDR2 reads YFSETQ. V lost 0 bases and J lost 2; bases outside the gene matches: 5. DNA of the CDR3: TGCGCCAGCAGCTTGGTTAGCGGGAGGGCCCCCACAGATACGCAGTATTTT. This encodes CASSLVSGRAPTDTQYF.

This clonotype came up a few times. The CDR3 DNA reads as TGTGCCAGCAGGCACTACAGGGACGGTACAGATACGCAGTATTTT. Residues: CASRHYRDGTDTQYF. The chain carries TRBV7-9 and TRBJ2-3, with D tentatively TRBD1 (6 bases). V was trimmed by 6 bases and J by 3 bases, leaving 16 bases between them. CDR3 size: 15 residues. Germline CDR1 SEHNR, CDR2 FQNEAQ (reference sequence).

This clonotype occurred many times. The rearrangement uses TRBV5-1 and TRBJ2-7, with a possible D match to TRBD2 (5 bases). V gave up 0 bases and J gave up 7 bases, with 17 bases separating them. Germline CDR1 and CDR2: SGHRS and YFSETQ. The CDR3 has 15 amino acids. CDR3 region: CASSLVPGNSGEQYF. The CDR3 DNA reads TGCGCCAGCAGCTTGGTGCCAGGTAACTCGGGGGAGCAGTACTTC.

V usage is TRBV20-1 and J usage is TRBJ2-3; TRBD1 matches 8 bases. Trimming at V came to 2 bases and at J to 2 bases, leaving 6 bases not matched to a gene. The CDR3 has 15 amino acids. From germline, CDR1 is DFQATT and CDR2 SNEGSKA (reference sequence). The CDR3 sequence is CSARQRQGTTDTQYF. The DNA for the CDR3 is TGCAGTGCTAGACAACGACAGGGGACCACAGATACGCAGTATTTT.

The rearrangement joins TRBV20-1 to TRBJ2-7, with D hard to call. Germline V CDR1 and CDR2: DFQATT, SNEGSKA (reference sequence). With 1 base removed from V and 2 bases from J, the gap between germline ends came to 6 bases. This CDR3 has 12 amino acids. The DNA of the CDR3 is TGCAGTGCTAGAGGCATTACCTACGAGCAGTACTTC. Translating gives CSARGITYEQYF.

In this sample, this clonotype turned up once. The CDR3 spells CSALPLRLAGIPDTQYF. In DNA form, the CDR3 reads TGCAGTGCTCTCCCCTTACGACTAGCGGGGATCCCAGATACGCAGTATTTT. The chain links TRBV20-1 to TRBJ2-3; TRBD2 aligns across 11 bases. This CDR3 region has 17 residues. The V and J ends lost 5 bases and 4 bases, in that order; junction bases with no gene match: 14. Germline-derived CDR1 and CDR2 are DFQATT and SNEGSKA (reference sequence).

This clonotype appeared a few times. The chain is built from TRBV6-1 and TRBJ2-7; TRBD1 aligns across 8 bases. The CDR3 loop spans 14 amino acids. CDR1 is MNHNS and CDR2 is SASEGT in the germline V gene. V lost 5 bases to trimming and J lost 4 bases; unmatched junction nucleotides: 7. CDR3 region: CASSPQGAGYEQYF. The CDR3 coding sequence is TGTGCCAGCAGTCCGCAGGGGGCAGGTTACGAGCAGTACTTC.

This clonotype was picked up a small number of times. The chain employs TRBV24-1 and TRBJ2-7; possible D gene TRBD2, 5 bases. This CDR3 has 12 amino acids. With 5 bases removed from V and 6 bases from J, the gap between germline ends came to 10 bases. The germline gives CDR1 KGHDR, CDR2 SFDVKD. The CDR3 loop is CATSGAGSEQYF. The CDR3 DNA is TGTGCCACCAGTGGGGCGGGTAGCGAGCAGTACTTC.

The J gene is TRBJ2-1, the V gene TRBV4-1; D is perhaps TRBD2 (5 bases). Germline V gene data show CDR1 as MGHRA and CDR2 as YSYEKL. CDR3 length: 16 amino acids. Trimming cost V 4 bases and J 8 bases, with 21 bases left between them. CDR3 residues: CASSPLRTPIGDEQFF. DNA of the CDR3: TGCGCCAGCAGCCCCCTCCGGACTCCGATCGGGGATGAGCAGTTCTTC.

This clonotype showed up just a few times. The V and J genes are TRBV12-3 or TRBV12-4 and TRBJ2-1; D might be TRBD1 (5 bases). Deletions cut 6 bases from V and 1 base from J, with 10 bases between. The CDR3 sequence is 14 residues long. The DNA of the CDR3 is TGTGCCAGCAGCCTCCGGACATCCTACAATGAGCAGTTCTTC. Protein sequence: CASSLRTSYNEQFF.

The chain joins TRBV20-1 to TRBJ2-3; 10 positions match TRBD2. The CDR3 covers 16 residues. Germline CDR1 and CDR2: DFQATT and SNEGSKA (reference sequence). V dropped 3 bases and J dropped 5; count of bases not matched to a gene: 11. CDR3 bases: TGCAGTGCTAGGGCCCCTAGCGGGAGCCGGGGAGATACGCAGTATTTT. Its protein product is CSARAPSGSRGDTQYF.

The V call is TRBV6-1, the J call TRBJ1-6; TRBD1 matches at 8 bases. This CDR3 has 14 amino acids. CDR1 and CDR2 (germline): MNHNS, SASEGT. V gave up 5 bases and J gave up 7 bases; unmatched junction bases: 4. The CDR3 spells CASSRDRRNSPLHF. In DNA form, the CDR3 reads TGTGCCAGCAGTAGGGACAGGAGGAATTCACCCCTCCACTTT.

The J gene is TRBJ1-3, the V gene TRBV6-1; D not resolved. The CDR3 has 15 residues. V was clipped by 6 bases and J by 0 bases, with 12 bases between them. Per the germline V gene, CDR1 is MNHNS and CDR2 is SASEGT. CDR3 in DNA: TGTGCCAGCAGCCGTGAGGTTTCCTCTGGAAACACCATATATTTT. Its protein is CASSREVSSGNTIYF.

This clonotype was detected many times. The genes are TRBV12-3 or TRBV12-4 and TRBJ1-2; TRBD1 is a possible D gene (6 bases). Trimming stripped 7 bases from V and 8 bases from J, with 20 bases between. CDR3 length equals 14 residues. This chain's CDR3 is CASNPGQPTWGYTF. CDR3 sequence (DNA): TGTGCCAGCAATCCAGGACAGCCAACCTGGGGCTACACCTTC.

This chain uses TRBV12-3 or TRBV12-4 with TRBJ2-7; TRBD1 aligns across 7 bases. This CDR3 has 14 amino acids. The J segment lost 0 bases and the V segment lost 5 bases, leaving 4 bases of the junction unmatched. The CDR3 is CASSRAGGSYEQYF. The CDR3 DNA is TGTGCCAGCAGTAGGGCAGGGGGCTCCTACGAGCAGTACTTC.

This clonotype was seen only a few times. The chain links TRBV11-2 to TRBJ2-1, with D possibly being TRBD2 (5 bases). The CDR3 extends over 14 amino acids. Per the germline V gene, CDR1 is SGHAT and CDR2 is FQNNGV. V gave up 5 bases and J gave up 6 bases, with 14 bases separating them. Here the CDR3 DNA reads TGTGCCAGCAGCAAAAACACTAGGAGCAATGAGCAGTTCTTC. It yields the protein CASSKNTRSNEQFF.

The chain is built from TRBV7-3 and TRBJ2-2; D unresolved. This CDR3 spans 17 amino acids. Germline lookup yields CDR1 SGHTA and CDR2 FQGTGA. Trimming left V 2 bases short and J 0 bases short, with 13 bases between. Here the CDR3 reads CASSLVGGVSNTGELFF. DNA of the CDR3: TGTGCCAGCAGCTTAGTCGGCGGAGTTTCGAACACCGGGGAGCTGTTTTTT.

This chain connects TRBV29-1 to TRBJ1-4; D call uncertain. The CDR3 contains 12 residues. Per germline, CDR1 SQVTM and CDR2 ANQGSEA. The ends were cut back, 4 bases at V and 7 bases at J, with 10 bases in the middle. For the CDR3, the DNA is TGCAGCGTTGGTGTGACTGGTGAAAAACTGTTTTTT. Translated, it gives CSVGVTGEKLFF. Full variable domain (rest looked up from reference TRBV29-1 and TRBJ1-4): SAVISQKPSRDICQRGTSLTIQCQVDSQVTMMFWYRQQPGQSLTLIATANQGSEATYESGFVIDKFPISRPNLTFSTLTVSNMSPEDSSIYLCSVGVTGEKLFFGSGTQLSVL.

The chain couples TRBV6-2 or TRBV6-3 to TRBJ2-7; D is uncertain. Germline CDR1 and CDR2: MNHEY and SVGEGT. The CDR3 totals 15 residues. V was cut by 2 bases and J by 3 bases, with 14 bases left in between. The chain's CDR3 is CASSYLGWSGYEQYF. The CDR3, as DNA: TGTGCCAGCAGTTACCTTGGTTGGTCGGGCTACGAGCAGTACTTC.

This clonotype was observed a handful of times. The V call is TRBV5-1, the J call TRBJ1-1; perhaps TRBD1 as D (6 bases). V was clipped by 0 bases and J by 5 bases, with 11 bases between them. Germline assignment: CDR1 SGHRS and CDR2 YFSETQ. The CDR3 spans 14 residues. CDR3 DNA: TGCGCCAGCAGCTTGGGAACAGGGAAAACTGAAGCTTTCTTT. Encoded protein: CASSLGTGKTEAFF.

The chain has TRBV28 and TRBJ2-3, with 11 bases matching TRBD1. Germline assignment: CDR1 MDHEN and CDR2 SYDVKM. The V gene end was trimmed by 6 bases and the J gene end by 6 bases; junction bases not matched to a gene: 5. This CDR3 comprises 14 residues. This CDR3 is CASRGTGGPDTQYF. DNA of the CDR3: TGTGCCAGCAGGGGGACAGGGGGTCCTGATACGCAGTATTTT.